The 5 T cell receptor beta chains listed next were all sequenced from one sample in a study of T cells in Graves' hyperthyroidism and ophthalmopathy (dated by TCRdb to the late 2010s). Libraries came from multiplex PCR. Data came from an Illumina HiSeq 2000. The TCR beta CDR3 regions were amplified from the RNA transcripts. The TCR CDR3 was subjected to a first round of RT-PCR using the HTBI primer set and the Qiagen OneStep RT-PCR kit. TCRdb passed the public sequencing reads through fastp at Q25 and MiXCR, retaining productive beta sequences. Each entry is one CDR3 protein sequence, shown with its most common DNA and genes. The sample table lists a few hundred thousand distinct CDR3 sequences, roughly 14% of them with a count of one. Less than 20% of the sample rests with the top ten. Sequencing was carried out using blood. These receptors were taken from a woman under 40 with Graves' ophthalmopathy.

This clonotype was observed many times. The chain is built from TRBV20-1 and TRBJ2-2, with 8 bases lining up with TRBD2. V lost 3 bases, J lost 4 bases, and 16 bases stayed unmatched. CDR3 length: 18 residues. In germline, CDR1 is DFQATT, CDR2 SNEGSKA (reference sequence). Here the CDR3 DNA reads TGCAGTGCTAGTTTTCTTATCGCGGGGGGCCGACTCACCGGGGAGCTGTTTTTT. It codes for CSASFLIAGGRLTGELFF.

Comments on this clonotype: A much larger clone differs from this one at a single base, so this may be a read error. The rearrangement joins TRBV7-9 to TRBJ1-6; D is uncertain. Germline CDR1 is SEHNR and CDR2 is FQNEAQ (reference sequence). This CDR3 is built from 12 residues. Trimming left V 4 bases short and J 9 bases short, with 7 bases between. The chain's CDR3 is CASSYTGSPLHF. The CDR3 bases are TGTGCCAGCAGCTACACCGGTTCACCCCTCCACTTT.

This clonotype was seen many times. The CDR3 coding sequence is TGCGCCAGCAGCAAACGGGACGGCTACACCGGGGAGCTGTTTTTT. Encoded protein: CASSKRDGYTGELFF. This chain links TRBV5-1 with TRBJ2-2, with D perhaps matching TRBD1 or TRBD2 (5 bases each). The germline gives CDR1 SGHRS, CDR2 YFSETQ. The V and J ends lost 4 bases and 3 bases respectively, with 13 bases between them. This CDR3 region has 15 residues.

This clonotype was seen ten or more times. The rearrangement links TRBV28 to TRBJ2-1; D is ambiguous. The CDR3 has 12 residues. CDR1 is MDHEN, CDR2 SYDVKM, per germline. V shed 3 bases and J shed 6 bases, with 6 bases lying between them. The CDR3 is CASSFSVNEQFF. The CDR3 DNA is TGTGCCAGCAGTTTTTCGGTCAATGAGCAGTTCTTC. Filled out from reference TRBV28 and TRBJ2-1, the complete variable domain reads DVKVTQSSRYLVKRTGEKVFLECVQDMDHENMFWYRQDPGLGLRLIYFSYDVKMKEKGDIPEGYSVSREKKERFSLILESASTNQTSMYLCASSFSVNEQFFGPGTRLTVL.

This clonotype was counted ten times or more. The V call is TRBV30, the J call TRBJ1-1, with D perhaps TRBD1 (5 bases). The germline V and J ends were trimmed by 3 bases and 4 bases, with 15 bases remaining between them. The CDR3 loop spans 14 amino acids. Germline V gives CDR1 GTSNPN, CDR2 SVGIG (reference sequence). The CDR3 reads CAWSPPGGGTEAFF. As DNA, the CDR3 is TGTGCCTGGAGCCCCCCAGGCGGGGGCACTGAAGCTTTCTTT.